The present T cell receptor beta chain was sequenced within a study of T-cell reconstitution after alpha-beta-depleted transplantation in children. Germline assignment: CDR1 LGHNA and CDR2 YSLEER. This CDR3 has 16 residues. Germline trimming cut 6 bases from V and 2 bases from J; bases unmatched to any gene: 10. Unique molecular identifiers featured in how the TCRbeta library was prepared. Each CDR3 protein is one row after TCRdb ran MiXCR on the PCR reads. The sample comprises fewer than 550,000 distinct CDR3 sequences, more than 9.5% of which are singletons, and 14% rests with the top ten. The rearrangement joins TRBV4-3 to TRBJ2-1; 7 nucleotides match TRBD2. Sequenced material: PBMCs, mostly from graft donor cells, taken 180 days after TCRalphabeta/CD19-depleted stem cell transplant. The receptor was isolated from a female patient aged 2-9 years who had a stem cell transplant for aplastic anemia, so the T cells may come from the graft donor. The CDR3, as DNA: TGCGCCAGCAGTTTTGAGGGAGGGTCCCCCTACAATGAGCAGTTCTTC. Translation gives CASSFEGGSPYNEQFF.